This passage covers 26 T cell receptor beta chains from one sample sequenced in a study of T cells after posttransplantation cyclophosphamide. Clones were read by immunoSEQ multiplex PCR, and TCRdb kept only the in-frame ones, dropping some. The sample carries approximately 20,000 clones, approximately 92% recorded once. Controls had myeloablative marrow grafts with methotrexate and calcineurin inhibitor, sampled at 1 year. This specimen was PBMCs, taken around 390 days after allogeneic stem cell transplant with calcineurin inhibitor and methotrexate. These receptors were obtained from a female patient under 45 who received an allogeneic stem cell transplant from an unrelated donor, was CMV-positive, and had acute and chronic GVHD. Some T cells may be the graft donor's.

The genes are TRBV7-6 and TRBJ2-1; D is unresolved. The CDR3 loop spans 11 amino acids. Trimming left V 8 bases short and J 7 bases short, with 9 bases between. The V gene's germline CDR1 is SGHVS and CDR2 FNYEAQ. The CDR3 protein is CASAVANEQFF. DNA for the CDR3: TGTGCCAGCGCTGTAGCTAATGAGCAGTTCTTC.

The chain joins TRBV6-6 to TRBJ2-5; unclear D gene. Gene TRBJ2-7 matches the end of the DNA better, so the J call may be wrong. Germline-derived CDR1 and CDR2 are MNHNY and SVGAGI (reference sequence). This CDR3 is built from 14 residues. The CDR3: CASSYSVLVYEQYF. DNA of the CDR3: TGTGCCAGCAGTTACTCGGTTCTGGTCTACGAGCAGTACTTC.

The gene calls are TRBV5-5 and TRBJ1-4; 8 nucleotides match TRBD1. Germline V gene lookup returns CDR1 SGHKS and CDR2 YYEKEE (reference sequence). V dropped 4 bases and J dropped 7; count of bases not matched to a gene: 18. This CDR3 is built from 18 residues. For the CDR3, the DNA is TGTGCCAGCAGCCCCTGGACAGGGCGGGTTTTGCCTAGTGAAAAACTGTTTTTT. Its translation: CASSPWTGRVLPSEKLFF.

In its sample, this clone was seen once. This rearrangement joins TRBV7-8 to TRBJ1-2; D gene unclear. The V gene's germline CDR1 is SGHVS and CDR2 FQNEAQ. CDR3 length: 13 amino acids. The germline V and J ends were trimmed by 1 base and 3 bases, with 6 bases remaining between them. CDR3 amino acids: CASSLGRDYGYTF. The CDR3 nucleotides are TGTGCCAGCAGCTTAGGGAGGGACTATGGCTACACCTTC.

A single count supports this clone. This chain uses TRBV7-9 with TRBJ2-5; 8 bases align to TRBD2. From germline, CDR1 is SEHNR and CDR2 FQNEAQ (reference sequence). V shed 7 bases, J shed 2 bases, and the junction held 3 bases outside the gene matches. The CDR3 has 13 amino acids. CDR3 DNA sequence: TGTGCCAGCATGCGACTAGCGCAAGAGACCCAGTACTTC. As protein: CASMRLAQETQYF. The full variable domain, completed using reference TRBV7-9 and TRBJ2-5, is DTGVSQNPRHKITKRGQNVTFRCDPISEHNRLYWYRQTLGQGPEFLTYFQNEAQLEKSRLLSDRFSAERPKGSFSTLEIQRTEQGDSAMYLCASMRLAQETQYFGPGTRLLVL.

This sequence joins TRBV11-3 and TRBJ2-3, with 7 bases that match TRBD2. From germline, CDR1 is SGHNT and CDR2 YENEEA. Trimming at V came to 5 bases and at J to 2 bases, leaving 4 bases not matched to a gene. The CDR3 loop spans 14 amino acids. The CDR3 protein is CASSRTRFTDTQYF. The CDR3, as DNA: TGTGCCAGCAGCAGGACTAGATTCACAGATACGCAGTATTTT.

The V call is TRBV5-4, the J call TRBJ2-5; tentatively, D is TRBD1 (5 bases). CDR1 is SGHNT and CDR2 is YYREEE in the germline V gene (reference sequence). The CDR3 sequence is 12 residues long. Trimming left V 4 bases short and J 5 bases short, with 9 bases between. Here the CDR3 reads CASSSPGETQYF. The CDR3 DNA reads as TGTGCCAGCAGCAGTCCAGGGGAGACCCAGTACTTC.

This chain uses TRBV18 with TRBJ1-5, with 7 bases identical to TRBD1. The CDR3 covers 17 residues. CDR1 and CDR2 (germline): KGHSH, LQKENI. The V gene end was trimmed by 3 bases and the J gene end by 1 base; junction bases not matched to a gene: 9. This chain's CDR3 is CASSPSPTGRSNQPQHF. The CDR3 DNA follows: TGTGCCAGCTCACCTAGCCCGACAGGGAGGAGCAATCAGCCCCAGCATTTT.

This clone has just a few counts. This chain joins TRBV10-3 and TRBJ1-2, with 7 bases aligning to TRBD1. Germline loops: CDR1 ENHRY, CDR2 SYGVKD. The length of the CDR3 is 13 residues. V trimming: 4 bases; J trimming: 4 bases; junction bases outside the gene matches: 3. CDR3 DNA: TGTGCCATCAGTGGACAGGGAGCCTATGGCTACACCTTC. Translated, it gives CAISGQGAYGYTF.

The gene calls are TRBV5-6 and TRBJ2-5; possible D gene TRBD2, 6 bases. V dropped 4 bases and J dropped 1 base, with 11 bases sitting between them. Per the germline V gene, CDR1 is SGHDT and CDR2 is YYEEEE. CDR3 length equals 14 residues. This CDR3 is CASSALGGQETQYF. Here the CDR3 DNA reads TGTGCCAGCAGCGCGTTGGGGGGCCAAGAGACCCAGTACTTC.

This rearrangement joins TRBV14 to TRBJ1-1; no clear D. With 4 bases removed from V and 4 bases from J, the gap between germline ends came to 10 bases. CDR1 and CDR2 from the germline V gene are SGHDN and FVKESK. The CDR3 spans 13 residues. CDR3 loop: CASSRQRVTEAFF. DNA for the CDR3: TGTGCCAGCAGCCGCCAACGCGTCACTGAAGCTTTCTTT.

The chain combines TRBV6-5 with TRBJ1-1, with D perhaps matching TRBD1 (5 bases). The CDR3 is 11 amino acids. V was pared by 4 bases and J by 7 bases, with 7 bases between. Germline V gives CDR1 MNHEY, CDR2 SVGAGI. This CDR3 reads CASSSQGEAFF. DNA of the CDR3: TGTGCCAGCAGTTCGCAGGGTGAAGCTTTCTTT.

The J gene is TRBJ2-1, the V gene TRBV19; 7 bases fit TRBD1. The J segment lost 10 bases and the V segment lost 3 bases, leaving 6 bases of the junction unmatched. The CDR3 has 13 amino acids. In germline, CDR1 is LNHDA, CDR2 SQIVND (reference sequence). CDR3 coding DNA: TGTGCCAGTAGTATCCAGGGGGTGGGGGAGCAGTTCTTC. Protein sequence: CASSIQGVGEQFF.

This clone appeared a few times. The J gene is TRBJ2-1, the V gene TRBV19; TRBD2 agrees at 7 bases. The J segment lost 3 bases and the V segment lost 6 bases, leaving 8 bases of the junction unmatched. The CDR3 runs 15 residues. CDR1 LNHDA and CDR2 SQIVND come from the germline V gene (reference sequence). The CDR3 loop is CASSPIAGGYNEQFF. CDR3 DNA sequence: TGTGCCAGTAGCCCCATAGCGGGCGGCTACAATGAGCAGTTCTTC.

This sequence joins TRBV12-5 and TRBJ1-1; tentative D call: TRBD1 (5 bases). V lost 3 bases, J lost 7 bases, and 18 bases lay in between. Germline V gene lookup returns CDR1 LGHNT and CDR2 FRNRAP. This CDR3 is 15 amino acids long. CDR3 bases: TGTGCTAGTGGTTTTTTACAGGCCCCATCTTTTGAAGCTTTCTTT. Amino acid sequence: CASGFLQAPSFEAFF.

The chain uses TRBV7-9 and TRBJ1-4; TRBD1 aligns across 7 bases. Germline V gene sequence: CDR1 SEHNR, CDR2 FQNEAQ (reference sequence). After removal of 8 bases from V and 7 bases from J, the junction contained 16 bases not matched to a gene. The CDR3 is 16 amino acids. The DNA for the CDR3 is TGTGCCAGCCCGCGGGAGGGGGCTGGTAAGAGTGAAAAACTGTTTTTT. It is translated as CASPREGAGKSEKLFF.

V usage is TRBV30 and J usage is TRBJ2-5; D may be TRBD2 (6 bases). This CDR3 has 14 residues. The germline V gene encodes CDR1 GTSNPN and CDR2 SVGIG (reference sequence). V dropped 0 bases and J dropped 2 bases, with 10 bases sitting between them. CDR3 protein: CAWSVGGIQETQYF. CDR3 nucleotide sequence: TGTGCCTGGAGTGTAGGCGGGATACAAGAGACCCAGTACTTC.

The chain employs TRBV7-9 and TRBJ2-7; D uncertain. CDR1 SEHNR and CDR2 FQNEAQ come from the germline V gene (reference sequence). The V and J ends lost 3 bases and 12 bases respectively, with 12 bases between them. The CDR3 runs to 11 residues. The CDR3 coding sequence is TGTGCCAGCAGCTTGCAGTTGATTGGGTACTTC. Protein product: CASSLQLIGYF.

This clone was detected once. The chain carries TRBV7-8 and TRBJ1-2, with D tentatively TRBD1 (6 bases). Germline-derived CDR1 and CDR2 are SGHVS and FQNEAQ. The CDR3 runs 15 residues. V was trimmed by 3 bases and J by 4 bases, leaving 15 bases between them. This CDR3 is CASSFGPTGSYGYTF. DNA for the CDR3: TGTGCCAGCAGCTTTGGGCCGACAGGCAGCTATGGCTACACCTTC.

The chain joins TRBV9 to TRBJ2-7; 7 nucleotides align to TRBD1. V trimming: 5 bases; J trimming: 0 bases; junction bases outside the gene matches: 14. The CDR3 runs to 17 residues. Germline CDR1 reads SGDLS; CDR2 reads YYNGEE. This CDR3 reads CASSAKLGQTNSYEQYF. The CDR3, as DNA: TGTGCCAGCAGTGCGAAACTGGGACAGACTAACTCCTACGAGCAGTACTTC. Supplemented by reference TRBV9 and TRBJ2-7, the full variable domain reads DSGVTQTPKHLITATGQRVTLRCSPRSGDLSVYWYQQSLDQGLQFLIQYYNGEERAKGNILERFSAQQFPDLHSELNLSSLELGDSALYFCASSAKLGQTNSYEQYFGPGTRLTVT.

V usage is TRBV7-9 and J usage is TRBJ2-7, with D possibly TRBD2 on 6 matching bases. Trimming took off 5 bases at V and 4 bases at J, with 18 bases between the two ends. Germline loops: CDR1 SEHNR, CDR2 FQNEAQ (reference sequence). The CDR3 runs to 15 residues. CDR3 nucleotide sequence: TGTGCCAGCAGCCCGGAGGGCGCCCCGGCATACGAGCAGTACTTC. It encodes CASSPEGAPAYEQYF.

The chain couples TRBV4-1 to TRBJ1-5; TRBD1 agrees at 8 bases. V lost 2 bases, J lost 3 bases, and 6 bases stayed unmatched. CDR1 MGHRA and CDR2 YSYEKL come from the germline V gene. This CDR3 region has 16 residues. This CDR3 reads CASSQQGAGYNQPQHF. DNA of the CDR3: TGCGCCAGCAGCCAACAGGGGGCGGGGTACAATCAGCCCCAGCATTTT.

In its sample, this clone was seen a few times. This rearrangement joins TRBV7-9 to TRBJ1-5, with a weak D call TRBD1 (6 bases). V was pared by 4 bases and J by 0 bases, with 10 bases between. This CDR3 is 15 amino acids long. Germline CDR1 is SEHNR and CDR2 is FQNEAQ (reference sequence). The DNA for the CDR3 is TGTGCCAGCAGCTCAGGGGACGGTAGCAATCAGCCCCAGCATTTT. Protein: CASSSGDGSNQPQHF.

The chain joins TRBV6-1 to TRBJ2-1, with 12 bases identical to TRBD2. The ends lost 10 bases at V and 6 bases at J; junction bases unmatched: 10. Looked up from germline, CDR1 is MNHNS and CDR2 is SASEGT. This CDR3 region has 15 residues. The CDR3 is CATSRLAGEGNEQFF. In DNA form, the CDR3 reads TGTGCCACCTCGAGACTAGCGGGAGAGGGCAATGAGCAGTTCTTC.

The chain joins TRBV7-9 to TRBJ2-3, with D perhaps TRBD2 (6 bases). Germline V lookup: CDR1 SEHNR, CDR2 FQNEAQ (reference sequence). Between the trimmed V and J ends, which lost 2 bases and 6 bases, there was a span of 18 bases. The CDR3 has 16 amino acids. CDR3 amino acids: CASSLLSGREVDTQYF. Written as DNA, the CDR3 is TGTGCCAGCAGCTTATTGTCGGGCAGGGAGGTCGATACGCAGTATTTT.

This chain joins TRBV10-2 and TRBJ1-1; no definite D call. The CDR3 runs 13 residues. V lost 0 bases and J 8 bases, leaving 10 bases between the germline ends. The germline V gene has CDR1 WSHSY and CDR2 SAAADI. The CDR3 DNA sequence: TGCGCCAGCAGTGAGTCCCCGACATCCGAAGCTTTCTTT. This translates into CASSESPTSEAFF.